This T cell receptor beta chain was found in a study of blood T cell repertoires in COVID-19. Some clones are missing from TCRdb's copy, which holds only in-frame ones; the method was immunoSEQ multiplex PCR. The sample includes fewer than 250,000 clones, around 81% of them seen just once. The sequence was collected from a woman between 50 and 59 years old with acute COVID-19. Material for sequencing was PBMCs or T cells enriched from blood (not recorded which).

DNA for the CDR3: TGTGCCAGCAGCCAAGATCCCGGAGCTAGGGGGACCCAGTACTTC. It codes for CASSQDPGARGTQYF. The chain is built from TRBV3-1 (or the pseudogene TRBV3-2) and TRBJ2-5, with D possibly being TRBD1 (5 bases). With 0 bases removed from V and 7 bases from J, the gap between germline ends came to 15 bases. CDR1 LGHDT and CDR2 YNNKEL come from the germline V gene (reference sequence). The CDR3 sequence is 15 residues long.